This T cell receptor beta chain was sequenced during a study of blood T cell repertoires in COVID-19. Whole-study context: COVID-19 samples collected from the United States, Italy and Spain covered acute and convalescent phases. PBMCs, B-cell-depleted T cells, or T cells were the source of the cDNA or gDNA that made up the material.

Methods used by the authors: By means of reference gene primer amplification, nucleated cell counts were estimated. Measured with immunoSEQ multiplex PCR; TCRdb has only the in-frame clones, and not every one. From that table come the V and J calls and clone size; the DNA was used to work out D and trimming. Here the sample spans 75,000 to 95,000 clones, 70% to 90% being singletons. This clone showed up just a few times. The V end was cut by 5 bases, the J end by 0 bases, with 5 bases between. CDR1 is MNHEY and CDR2 is SVGAGI in the germline V gene. CDR3 size: 13 residues. The origin of this receptor is an elderly man with active or convalescent COVID-19. The V call is TRBV6-5, the J call TRBJ1-5, with D unresolved. The sequenced material came from peripheral blood. The DNA of the CDR3 is TGTGCCAGCAGTCAGTTTAGCAATCAGCCCCAGCATTTT. As protein: CASSQFSNQPQHF.